The entry that follows covers one TCR beta chain sequence. What it recognizes is unknown. This sample was taken from a study of blood T cells in healthy people across ages. Whole-study results and caveats: Any conclusive comparison of naive versus antigen-experienced cells was prevented by using unsorted PBMCs. Aged donors had fewer naive CD4+ cells and lower diversity than long-lived donors.

This CDR3 region has 15 residues. Germline V gene lookup returns CDR1 SGHRS and CDR2 YFSETQ. Sample-barcoded 5' priming and a J-beta primer mix drove a second PCR of about 7 to 12 cycles. TCRdb independently ran MiXCR on the 5' RACE reads; one entry per CDR3 protein. The repertoire has around 710,000 distinct CDR3 sequences, 40% to 45% of them found once; the top ten carry under 25%. The draw of peripheral blood yielded ten milliliters from each donor. The extraction recovered at least 6 micrograms of total RNA per sample. Sequencing input: blood. This rearrangement joins TRBV5-1 to TRBJ2-1, with 7 bases matching TRBD1. The J call could be wrong; TRBJ2-7 is a better fit for the DNA end. The clonotype originates from a woman aged 60 to 75 in good health. CDR3 sequence reads: CASYGDSSSYNEQYF. The CDR3 DNA is TGCGCCAGCTACGGGGACAGTAGCTCCTACAATGAGCAGTACTTC.